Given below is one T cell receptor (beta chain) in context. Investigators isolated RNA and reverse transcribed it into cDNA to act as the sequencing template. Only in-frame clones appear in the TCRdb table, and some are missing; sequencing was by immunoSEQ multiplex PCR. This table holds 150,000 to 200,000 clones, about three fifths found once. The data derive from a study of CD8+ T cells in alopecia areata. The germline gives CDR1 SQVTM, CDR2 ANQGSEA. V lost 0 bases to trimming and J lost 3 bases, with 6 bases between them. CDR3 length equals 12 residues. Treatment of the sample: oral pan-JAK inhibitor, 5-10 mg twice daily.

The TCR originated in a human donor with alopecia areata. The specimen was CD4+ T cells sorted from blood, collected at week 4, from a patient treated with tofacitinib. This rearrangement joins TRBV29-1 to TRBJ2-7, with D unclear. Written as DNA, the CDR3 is TGCAGCGTTGAAGATACGGGCTACGAGCAGTACTTC. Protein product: CSVEDTGYEQYF.